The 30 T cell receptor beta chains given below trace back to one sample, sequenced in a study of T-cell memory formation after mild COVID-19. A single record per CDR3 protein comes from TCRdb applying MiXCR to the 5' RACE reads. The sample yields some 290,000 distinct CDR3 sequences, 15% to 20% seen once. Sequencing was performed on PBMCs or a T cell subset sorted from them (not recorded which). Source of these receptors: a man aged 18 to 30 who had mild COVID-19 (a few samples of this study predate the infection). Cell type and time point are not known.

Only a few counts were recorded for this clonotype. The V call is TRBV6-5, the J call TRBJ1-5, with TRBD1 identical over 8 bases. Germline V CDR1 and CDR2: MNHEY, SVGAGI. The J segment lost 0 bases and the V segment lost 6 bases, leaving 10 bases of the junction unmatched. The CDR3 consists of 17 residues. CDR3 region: CASRPDRGPYSNQPQHF. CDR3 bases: TGTGCCAGCAGACCAGACAGGGGACCTTATAGCAATCAGCCCCAGCATTTT.

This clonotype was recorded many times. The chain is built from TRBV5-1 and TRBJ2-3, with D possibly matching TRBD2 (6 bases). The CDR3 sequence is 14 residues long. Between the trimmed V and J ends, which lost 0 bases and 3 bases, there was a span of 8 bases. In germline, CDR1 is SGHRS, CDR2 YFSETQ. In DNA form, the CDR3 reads TGCGCCAGCAGCTTGGGGCTAGCGACAGATACGCAGTATTTT. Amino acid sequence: CASSLGLATDTQYF. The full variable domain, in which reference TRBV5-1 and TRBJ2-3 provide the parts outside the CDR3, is KAGVTQTPRYLIKTRGQQVTLSCSPISGHRSVSWYQQTPGQGLQFLFEYFSETQRNKGNFPGRFSGRQFSNSRSEMNVSTLELGDSALYLCASSLGLATDTQYFGPGTRLTVL.

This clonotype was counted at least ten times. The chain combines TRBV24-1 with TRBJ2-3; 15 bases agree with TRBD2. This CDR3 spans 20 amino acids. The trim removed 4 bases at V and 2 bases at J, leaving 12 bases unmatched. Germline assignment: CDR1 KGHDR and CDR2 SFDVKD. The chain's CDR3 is CATSDPTSGTSGGPTDTQYF. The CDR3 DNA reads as TGTGCCACCAGTGACCCTACCTCCGGGACTAGCGGGGGGCCCACAGATACGCAGTATTTT.

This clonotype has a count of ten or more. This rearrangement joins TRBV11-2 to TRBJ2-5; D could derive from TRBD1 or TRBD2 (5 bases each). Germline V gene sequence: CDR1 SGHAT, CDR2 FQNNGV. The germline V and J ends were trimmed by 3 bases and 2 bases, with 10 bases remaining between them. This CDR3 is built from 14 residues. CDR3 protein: CASSLNGAQETQYF. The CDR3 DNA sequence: TGTGCCAGCAGCTTGAACGGGGCTCAAGAGACCCAGTACTTC.

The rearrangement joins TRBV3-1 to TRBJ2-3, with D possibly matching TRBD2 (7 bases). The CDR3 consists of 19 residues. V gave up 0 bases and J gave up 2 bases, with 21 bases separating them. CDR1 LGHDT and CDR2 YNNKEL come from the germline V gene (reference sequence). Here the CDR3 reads CASSQERGFAGAVTDTQYF. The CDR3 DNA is TGTGCCAGCAGCCAAGAAAGAGGCTTTGCGGGGGCTGTCACAGATACGCAGTATTTT.

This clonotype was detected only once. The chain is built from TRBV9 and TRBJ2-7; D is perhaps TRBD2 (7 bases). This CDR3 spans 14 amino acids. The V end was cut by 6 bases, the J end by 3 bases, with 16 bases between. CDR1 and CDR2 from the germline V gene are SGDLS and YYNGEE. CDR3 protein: CASNERGGNYEQYF. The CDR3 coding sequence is TGTGCCAGCAACGAGAGGGGGGGCAACTACGAGCAGTACTTC.

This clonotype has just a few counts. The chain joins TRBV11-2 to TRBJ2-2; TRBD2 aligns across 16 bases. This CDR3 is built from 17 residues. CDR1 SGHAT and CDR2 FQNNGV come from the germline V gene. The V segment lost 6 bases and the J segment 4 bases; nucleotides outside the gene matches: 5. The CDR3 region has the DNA TGTGCCAGCAGTTTGGGACTAGCGGGGGGGCCCACCGGGGAGCTGTTTTTT. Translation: CASSLGLAGGPTGELFF.

CDR3 sequence (DNA): TGTGCCAGATGTGACAGGGGGGCTAGAGAGGGCAATCAGCCCCAGCATTTT. Protein sequence: CARCDRGAREGNQPQHF. This rearrangement joins TRBV25-1 to TRBJ1-5, with 9 nucleotides matching TRBD1. Germline V gene data show CDR1 as MGHDK and CDR2 as SYGVNS. V gave up 9 bases and J gave up 2 bases; unmatched junction bases: 14. This CDR3 is 17 amino acids long.

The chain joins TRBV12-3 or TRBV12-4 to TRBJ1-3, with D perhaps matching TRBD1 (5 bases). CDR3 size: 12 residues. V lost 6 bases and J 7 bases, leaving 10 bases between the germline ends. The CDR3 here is CASRGGGNTIYF. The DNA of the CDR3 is TGTGCCAGCAGGGGGGGAGGCAACACCATATATTTT.

The CDR3 bases are TGCGCCAGCAGCCAAGAGGCGGTTTCGGCAGATACGCAGTATTTT. It codes for CASSQEAVSADTQYF. The genes are TRBV4-1 and TRBJ2-3; D gene ambiguous. The CDR3 extends over 15 amino acids. In germline, CDR1 is MGHRA, CDR2 YSYEKL. Trimming left V 0 bases short and J 4 bases short, with 11 bases between.

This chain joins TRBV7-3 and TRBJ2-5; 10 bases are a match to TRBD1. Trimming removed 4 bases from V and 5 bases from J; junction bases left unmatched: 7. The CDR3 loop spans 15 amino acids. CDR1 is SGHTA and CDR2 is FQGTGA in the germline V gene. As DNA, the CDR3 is TGTGCCAGCAGCTACGGGACAGGGGTAAAGGAGACCCAGTACTTC. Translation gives CASSYGTGVKETQYF.

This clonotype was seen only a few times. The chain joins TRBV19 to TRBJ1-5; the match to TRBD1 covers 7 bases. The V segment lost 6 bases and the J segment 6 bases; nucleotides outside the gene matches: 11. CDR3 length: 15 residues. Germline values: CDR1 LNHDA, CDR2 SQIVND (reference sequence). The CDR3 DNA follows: TGTGCCAGTAGCACTTGGCAGGGGGAAATTCAGCCCCAGCATTTT. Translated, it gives CASSTWQGEIQPQHF.

CDR3 nucleotides: TGTGCCAGCAGCCCAGACCGGGGCAAAGTTTTCTTT. Its protein is CASSPDRGKVFF. The rearrangement links TRBV28 to TRBJ1-1; a possible D gene is TRBD1 (5 bases). The V end lost 6 bases, the J end lost 13 bases, and 18 bases lay between the germline ends. Per germline, CDR1 MDHEN and CDR2 SYDVKM. CDR3 size: 12 residues.

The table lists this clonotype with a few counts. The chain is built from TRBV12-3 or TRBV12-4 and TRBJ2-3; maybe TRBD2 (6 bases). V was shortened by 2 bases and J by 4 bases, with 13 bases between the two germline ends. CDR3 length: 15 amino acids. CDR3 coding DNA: TGTGCCAGCAGTTTATATCTCGCGGGGCCAGATACGCAGTATTTT. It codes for CASSLYLAGPDTQYF.

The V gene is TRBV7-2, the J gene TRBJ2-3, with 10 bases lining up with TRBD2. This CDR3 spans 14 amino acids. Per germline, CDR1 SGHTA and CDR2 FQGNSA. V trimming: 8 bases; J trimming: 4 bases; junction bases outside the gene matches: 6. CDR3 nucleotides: TGTGCCAGCGCCGAGCGGGGGGGGGCAGATACGCAGTATTTT. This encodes CASAERGGADTQYF.

The CDR3 DNA reads as TGTGCCAGCAGTGAAGACAGGGGGACTTACAATGAGCAGTTCTTC. Its translation: CASSEDRGTYNEQFF. The chain is built from TRBV6-1 and TRBJ2-1; the match to TRBD1 covers 8 bases. This CDR3 is 15 amino acids long. Germline CDR1 reads MNHNS; CDR2 reads SASEGT. V was pared by 1 base and J by 4 bases, with 3 bases of the junction left unmatched.

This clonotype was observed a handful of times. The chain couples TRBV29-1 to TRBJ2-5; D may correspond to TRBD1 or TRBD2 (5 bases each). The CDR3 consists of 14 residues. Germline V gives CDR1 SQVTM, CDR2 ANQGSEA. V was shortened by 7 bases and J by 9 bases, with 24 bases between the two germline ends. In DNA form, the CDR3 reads TGCAGCGCCCTTGGGGACGGGCTAGGGGTAGCCCAGTACTTC. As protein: CSALGDGLGVAQYF.

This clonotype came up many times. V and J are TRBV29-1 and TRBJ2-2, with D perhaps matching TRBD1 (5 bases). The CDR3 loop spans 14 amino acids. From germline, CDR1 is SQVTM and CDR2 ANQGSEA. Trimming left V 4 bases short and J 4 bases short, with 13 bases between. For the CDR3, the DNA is TGCAGCGTTGTCAACAGGTCTCGCACCGGGGAGCTGTTTTTT. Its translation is CSVVNRSRTGELFF.

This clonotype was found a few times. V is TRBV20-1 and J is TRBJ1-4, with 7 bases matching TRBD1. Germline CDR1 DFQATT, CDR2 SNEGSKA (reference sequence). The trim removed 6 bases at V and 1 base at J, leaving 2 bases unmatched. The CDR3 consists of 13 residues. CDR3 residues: CSARDRTNEKLFF. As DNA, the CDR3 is TGCAGTGCCCGGGACAGAACTAATGAAAAACTGTTTTTT.

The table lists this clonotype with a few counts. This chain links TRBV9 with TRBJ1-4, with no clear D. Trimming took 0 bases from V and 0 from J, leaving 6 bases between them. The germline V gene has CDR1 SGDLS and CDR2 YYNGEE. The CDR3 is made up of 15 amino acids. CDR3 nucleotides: TGTGCCAGCAGCGTAGTTGGCTCAACTAATGAAAAACTGTTTTTT. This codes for CASSVVGSTNEKLFF.

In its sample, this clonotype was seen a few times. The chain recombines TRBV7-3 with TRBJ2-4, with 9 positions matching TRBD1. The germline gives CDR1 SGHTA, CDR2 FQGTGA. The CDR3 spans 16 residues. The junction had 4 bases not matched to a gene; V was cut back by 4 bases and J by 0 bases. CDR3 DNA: TGTGCCAGCAGCTCTGGGACAGGGCTAGCCAAAAACATTCAGTACTTC. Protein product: CASSSGTGLAKNIQYF.

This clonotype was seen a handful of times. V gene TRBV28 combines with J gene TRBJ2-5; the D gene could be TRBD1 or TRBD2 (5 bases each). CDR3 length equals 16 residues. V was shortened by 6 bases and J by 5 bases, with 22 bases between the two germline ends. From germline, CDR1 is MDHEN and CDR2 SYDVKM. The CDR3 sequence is CASRWSSRGVRETQYF. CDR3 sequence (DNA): TGTGCCAGCAGGTGGAGCAGCCGAGGGGTAAGGGAGACCCAGTACTTC. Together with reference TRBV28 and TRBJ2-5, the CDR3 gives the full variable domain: DVKVTQSSRYLVKRTGEKVFLECVQDMDHENMFWYRQDPGLGLRLIYFSYDVKMKEKGDIPEGYSVSREKKERFSLILESASTNQTSMYLCASRWSSRGVRETQYFGPGTRLLVL.

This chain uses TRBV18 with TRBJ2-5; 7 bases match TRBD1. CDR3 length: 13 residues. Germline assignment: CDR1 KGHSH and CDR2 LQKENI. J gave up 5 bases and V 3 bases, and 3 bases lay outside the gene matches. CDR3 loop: CASSPGQPETQYF. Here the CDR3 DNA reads TGTGCCAGCTCACCGGGACAGCCGGAGACCCAGTACTTC.

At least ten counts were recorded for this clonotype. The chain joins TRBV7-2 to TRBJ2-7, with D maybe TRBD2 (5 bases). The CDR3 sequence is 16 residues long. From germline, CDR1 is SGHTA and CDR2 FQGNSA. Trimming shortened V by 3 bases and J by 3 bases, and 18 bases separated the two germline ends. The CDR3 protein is CASSFLPGGRYYEQYF. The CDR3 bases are TGTGCCAGCAGCTTTCTTCCCGGAGGACGGTACTACGAGCAGTACTTC. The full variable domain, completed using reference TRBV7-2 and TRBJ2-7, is GAGVSQSPSNKVTEKGKDVELRCDPISGHTALYWYRQSLGQGLEFLIYFQGNSAPDKSGLPSDRFSAERTGGSVSTLTIQRTQQEDSAVYLCASSFLPGGRYYEQYFGPGTRLTVT.

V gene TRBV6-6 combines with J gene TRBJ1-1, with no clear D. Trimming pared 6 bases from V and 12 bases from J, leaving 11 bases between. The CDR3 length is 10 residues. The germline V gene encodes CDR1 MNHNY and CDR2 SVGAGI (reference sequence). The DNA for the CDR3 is TGTGCCAGCAGCCAGTATTGGACTTTCTTT. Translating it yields CASSQYWTFF.

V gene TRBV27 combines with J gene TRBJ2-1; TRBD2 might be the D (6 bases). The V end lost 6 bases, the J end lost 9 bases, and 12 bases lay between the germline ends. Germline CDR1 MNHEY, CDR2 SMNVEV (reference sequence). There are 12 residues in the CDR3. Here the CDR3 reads CASSLGGIEQFF. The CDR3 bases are TGTGCCAGCAGCCTTGGGGGGATTGAGCAGTTCTTC.

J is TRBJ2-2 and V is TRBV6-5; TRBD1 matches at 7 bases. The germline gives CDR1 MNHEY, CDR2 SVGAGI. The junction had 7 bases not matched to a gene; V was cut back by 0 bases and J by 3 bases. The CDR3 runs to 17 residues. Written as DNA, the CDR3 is TGTGCCAGCAGTTACTCGAGGGGGCAAGGGGACACCGGGGAGCTGTTTTTT. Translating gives CASSYSRGQGDTGELFF.

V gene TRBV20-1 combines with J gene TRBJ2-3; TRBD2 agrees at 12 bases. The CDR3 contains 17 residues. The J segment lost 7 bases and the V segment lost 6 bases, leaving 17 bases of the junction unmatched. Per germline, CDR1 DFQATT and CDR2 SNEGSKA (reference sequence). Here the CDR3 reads CSAALAGGRRTFYTQYF. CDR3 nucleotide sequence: TGCAGTGCCGCACTAGCGGGGGGTAGAAGAACGTTTTATACGCAGTATTTT.

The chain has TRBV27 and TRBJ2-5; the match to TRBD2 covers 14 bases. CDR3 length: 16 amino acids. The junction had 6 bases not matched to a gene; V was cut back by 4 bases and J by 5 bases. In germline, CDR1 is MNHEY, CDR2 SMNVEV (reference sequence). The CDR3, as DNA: TGTGCCAGCAGTTCCGGACTAGCGGGGGGCTTGGAGACCCAGTACTTC. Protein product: CASSSGLAGGLETQYF.

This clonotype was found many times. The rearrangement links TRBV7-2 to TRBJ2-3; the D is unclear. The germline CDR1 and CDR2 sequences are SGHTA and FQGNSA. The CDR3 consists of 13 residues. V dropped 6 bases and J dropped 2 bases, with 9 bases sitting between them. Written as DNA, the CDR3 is TGTGCCAGCAGTTTTACTTACACAGATACGCAGTATTTT. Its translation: CASSFTYTDTQYF.